The rows below give T cell receptor beta chains drawn from one sample of a study of cytomegalovirus exposure and HLA in healthy donors. The table came from immunoSEQ multiplex PCR; TCRdb's copy has only in-frame clones and leaves some out. The table lists tens of thousands of clones, about 66% of them singletons, with over 4.5% in the top ten. Specimen: PBMCs. These receptors were obtained from a man in his sixties in good health and CMV-seropositive. Both conserved end residues are part of each CDR3. The D gene is left open where the match is weak. Not all rows give a size; the values are once, few, many and, for expanded clones, a class.

j_gene | abundance | d_gene | v_gene | CDR3nt | CDR3aa
TRBJ2-3 | NA | TRBD2 | TRBV6-6 | TGTGCCAGCAGTTACTCCGCGGGGGGCCTTACAGATACGCAGTATTTT | CASSYSAGGLTDTQYF
TRBJ2-3 | NA | NA | TRBV7-3 | TGTGCCAGCAGCTCGGTACGGACAGATACGCAGTATTTT | CASSSVRTDTQYF
TRBJ1-4 | NA | TRBD1 | TRBV30 | TGTGCCTGGAGCTCGACAGGGAGTCGTGCTGAAAAACTGTTTTTT | CAWSSTGSRAEKLFF
TRBJ2-3 | NA | NA | TRBV9 | TGTGCCAGCAGCGTGGGGGGTCGAAACGGAGATACGCAGTATTTT | CASSVGGRNGDTQYF
TRBJ1-6 | NA | NA | TRBV6-5 | TGTGCCAGCAGTTACCAGGGAAATTCACCCCTCCACTTT | CASSYQGNSPLHF
TRBJ2-7 | NA | TRBD1 | TRBV6-1 | TGTGCCAGCAGCTATACGGACAGGGGGGGCGAGCAGTACTTC | CASSYTDRGGEQYF
TRBJ2-2 | few | TRBD2 | TRBV19 | TGTGCCAGTAGTGGCGGGGCCCTCGGGACTACGACCCGGGAGCTGTTTTTT | CASSGGALGTTTRELFF
TRBJ2-5 | NA | TRBD2 | TRBV5-4 | TGTGCCAGCAGCGCCACTAGCGGGGGGCAAGAGACCCAGTACTTC | CASSATSGGQETQYF
TRBJ1-1 | NA | NA | TRBV4-2 | TGTGCCAGCAGCCAAGGTGTCAGGGCGAACACTGAAGCTTTCTTT | CASSQGVRANTEAFF
TRBJ2-5 | NA | NA | TRBV11-3 | TGTGCCAGCAGCTTAAACAGCGGGGAGACCCAGTACTTC | CASSLNSGETQYF
TRBJ1-2 | few | NA | TRBV6-5 | TGTGCCAGCAGTAACTCAGGGGCTTCTTTCTCGCGGGGCTACACCTTC | CASSNSGASFSRGYTF
TRBJ1-2 | NA | NA | TRBV5-1 | TGCGCCAGCAGCCCAGACGGACAGAGTTATGGCTACACCTTC | CASSPDGQSYGYTF
TRBJ1-2 | NA | NA | TRBV6-1 | TGTGCCAGCAGTGAAGGGAGGGGCTATGGCTACACCTTC | CASSEGRGYGYTF
TRBJ2-3 | NA | NA | TRBV19 | TGTGCCAGCACCCAGGGGTGGGAAGATACGCAGTATTTT | CASTQGWEDTQYF
TRBJ2-3 | NA | NA | TRBV4-3 | TGCGCCAGCAGCCAGGAGCCGGGACAACAGGGAGCTACGCAGTATTTT | CASSQEPGQQGATQYF
TRBJ1-1 | NA | NA | TRBV7-2 | TGTGCCAGCAGGGAACCGAACAGTTTGTGGAACACTGAAGCTTTCTTT | CASREPNSLWNTEAFF
TRBJ2-1 | NA | TRBD1 | TRBV14 | TGTGCCAGCAGCCAAGATCCACAGGGGTCCTACAATGAGCAGTTCTTC | CASSQDPQGSYNEQFF